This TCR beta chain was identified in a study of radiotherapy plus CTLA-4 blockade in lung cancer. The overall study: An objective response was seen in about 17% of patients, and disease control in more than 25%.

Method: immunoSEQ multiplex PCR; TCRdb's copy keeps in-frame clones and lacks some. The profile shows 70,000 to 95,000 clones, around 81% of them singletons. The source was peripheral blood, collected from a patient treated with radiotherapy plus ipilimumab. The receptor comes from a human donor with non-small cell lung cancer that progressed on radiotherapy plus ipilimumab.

The CDR3 sequence is CASSYSSPTRGSPLHF. The CDR3 coding sequence is TGTGCCAGCAGTTACTCGTCCCCCACACGGGGTTCACCCCTCCACTTT. V gene TRBV6-5 combines with J gene TRBJ1-6, with D unclear. CDR1 is MNHEY, CDR2 SVGAGI, per germline. V was clipped by 0 bases and J by 9 bases, with 15 bases between them. The CDR3 sequence is 16 residues long.